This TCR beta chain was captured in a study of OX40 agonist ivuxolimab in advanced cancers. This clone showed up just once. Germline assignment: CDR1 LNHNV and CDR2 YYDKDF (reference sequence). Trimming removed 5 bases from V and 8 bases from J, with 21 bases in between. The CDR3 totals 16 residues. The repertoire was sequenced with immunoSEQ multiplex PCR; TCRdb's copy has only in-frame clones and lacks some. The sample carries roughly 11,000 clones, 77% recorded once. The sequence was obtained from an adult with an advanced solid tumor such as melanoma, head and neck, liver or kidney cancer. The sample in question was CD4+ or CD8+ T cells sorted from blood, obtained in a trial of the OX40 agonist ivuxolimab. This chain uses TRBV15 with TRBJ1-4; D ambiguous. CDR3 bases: TGTGCCACCAGCGTTGGAGAGGGATCCCTGGGGGAAAAACTGTTTTTT. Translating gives CATSVGEGSLGEKLFF.